The 15 T cell receptor beta chains below all came from one sample that was sequenced in a study of shared clonotypes between healthy human individuals. The assay was immunoSEQ multiplex PCR, and TCRdb's table has in-frame clones only and misses some. The data show 2 million to 2.5 million clones, around 93% seen once. The sample comprised naive CD4+ T cells from PBMCs. Subset of the sample: CD45RA+ positively selected. These receptors all stem from a man aged 18 to 29 in good health. Some clones in this sample may be carry-over from other donors' samples.

This sequence joins TRBV28 and TRBJ2-3, with D uncertain. The CDR3 has 12 residues. V was pared by 3 bases and J by 8 bases, with 9 bases between. CDR1 MDHEN and CDR2 SYDVKM come from the germline V gene. Written as DNA, the CDR3 is TGTGCCAGCAGTTTGTCAGCTTTTACGCAGTATTTT. This codes for CASSLSAFTQYF. The complete variable domain, with remaining parts taken from reference TRBV28 and TRBJ2-3, reads DVKVTQSSRYLVKRTGEKVFLECVQDMDHENMFWYRQDPGLGLRLIYFSYDVKMKEKGDIPEGYSVSREKKERFSLILESASTNQTSMYLCASSLSAFTQYFGPGTRLTVL.

The chain couples TRBV7-3 to TRBJ2-3; D is possibly TRBD2 (6 bases). Deletions cut 4 bases from V and 6 bases from J, with 14 bases between. This CDR3 spans 14 amino acids. CDR1 SGHTA and CDR2 FQGTGA come from the germline V gene. CDR3 amino acids: CASSSPWREDTQYF. In DNA form, the CDR3 reads TGTGCCAGCAGCTCCCCATGGAGGGAGGATACGCAGTATTTT.

V gene TRBV29-1 combines with J gene TRBJ2-7; weak D call: TRBD2 (6 bases). V was pared by 4 bases and J by 2 bases, with 12 bases between. CDR3 size: 13 residues. The germline V gene has CDR1 SQVTM and CDR2 ANQGSEA. The CDR3 sequence: CSVGGDSPYEQYF. The CDR3 bases are TGCAGCGTTGGAGGGGACTCTCCCTACGAGCAGTACTTC.

V gene TRBV11-2 combines with J gene TRBJ2-2; 8 nucleotides align to TRBD2. The CDR3 loop spans 17 amino acids. The V gene's germline CDR1 is SGHAT and CDR2 FQNNGV. V shed 4 bases and J 3 bases; nucleotides not matched to a gene: 10. DNA of the CDR3: TGTGCCAGCAGCTACAGCGGGAGTCGCGGCGACACCGGGGAGCTGTTTTTT. This encodes CASSYSGSRGDTGELFF.

J is TRBJ1-3 and V is TRBV5-4, with unresolved D. Trimming cost V 4 bases and J 4 bases, with 12 bases left between them. Germline lookup yields CDR1 SGHNT and CDR2 YYREEE (reference sequence). This CDR3 spans 14 amino acids. This CDR3 reads CASSRPEGGNTIYF. The CDR3 nucleotides are TGTGCCAGCAGCCGACCCGAGGGCGGAAACACCATATATTTT.

V usage is TRBV5-6 and J usage is TRBJ2-7, with 11 bases that match TRBD2. CDR3 size: 17 residues. V lost 2 bases and J lost 2; bases outside the gene matches: 9. Per germline, CDR1 SGHDT and CDR2 YYEEEE. CDR3 sequence reads: CASSFGLFSGRAYEQYF. The CDR3, as DNA: TGTGCCAGCAGCTTTGGACTTTTTAGCGGGAGGGCCTACGAGCAGTACTTC.

About this clone: Other DNA sequences in the sample encode the same CDR3. The rearrangement uses TRBV7-3 and TRBJ2-2; TRBD1 is a possible D gene (6 bases). The CDR3 runs to 15 residues. V lost 2 bases and J lost 1, with 8 bases in between. CDR1 is SGHTA and CDR2 is FQGTGA in the germline V gene. The CDR3 nucleotides read TGTGCCAGCAGCTTAGGGGGCCAGAACACCGGGGAGCTGTTTTTT. The encoded protein is CASSLGGQNTGELFF.

The chain combines TRBV5-1 with TRBJ2-3, with a possible D match to TRBD1 (7 bases). Germline CDR1 is SGHRS and CDR2 is YFSETQ. The V gene lost 0 bases and the J gene lost 2 bases, with 10 bases spanning the gap. The CDR3 has 15 amino acids. CDR3 sequence (DNA): TGCGCCAGCAGCTTGGCCAGGGGGGACACAGATACGCAGTATTTT. This sequence encodes CASSLARGDTDTQYF. The full variable domain, completed using reference TRBV5-1 and TRBJ2-3, is KAGVTQTPRYLIKTRGQQVTLSCSPISGHRSVSWYQQTPGQGLQFLFEYFSETQRNKGNFPGRFSGRQFSNSRSEMNVSTLELGDSALYLCASSLARGDTDTQYFGPGTRLTVL.

This clone appeared once. This chain uses TRBV5-1 with TRBJ2-1; 9 bases align to TRBD2. Germline assignment: CDR1 SGHRS and CDR2 YFSETQ. This CDR3 contains 18 residues. J was trimmed by 3 bases and V by 3 bases; bases with no gene match: 13. The CDR3 region has the DNA TGCGCCAGCAGCTCTCAACCTTCTAGCGGGGCCCGCTACAATGAGCAGTTCTTC. It codes for CASSSQPSSGARYNEQFF.

In regard to this clone: The identical CDR3 is also encoded by other nucleotide sequences in the sample. This chain links TRBV6-5 with TRBJ2-7, with 7 nucleotides matching TRBD2. Looked up from germline, CDR1 is MNHEY and CDR2 is SVGAGI. This CDR3 is built from 16 residues. V lost 0 bases to trimming and J lost 1 base; unmatched junction nucleotides: 6. The chain's CDR3 is CASSYSGGKGSYEQYF. The CDR3 nucleotides are TGTGCCAGCAGTTACTCGGGGGGGAAGGGTTCCTACGAGCAGTACTTC.

The chain couples TRBV11-2 to TRBJ2-1, with D hard to call. This CDR3 contains 15 residues. CDR1 is SGHAT and CDR2 is FQNNGV in the germline V gene. Deletions cut 2 bases from V and 0 bases from J, with 8 bases between. CDR3 coding DNA: TGTGCCAGCAGCTTAATTCCCTTCTCCTACAATGAGCAGTTCTTC. It specifies CASSLIPFSYNEQFF. Full variable domain (remainder filled in from reference TRBV11-2 and TRBJ2-1): EAGVAQSPRYKIIEKRQSVAFWCNPISGHATLYWYQQILGQGPKLLIQFQNNGVVDDSQLPKDRFSAERLKGVDSTLKIQPAKLEDSAVYLCASSLIPFSYNEQFFGPGTRLTVL.

This rearrangement joins TRBV14 to TRBJ1-2; 7 bases are a match to TRBD1. Germline loops: CDR1 SGHDN, CDR2 FVKESK. The length of the CDR3 is 13 residues. Trimming took 4 bases from V and 4 from J; bases not matched to a gene: 3. CDR3 loop: CASSLDRIYGYTF. The CDR3 DNA is TGTGCCAGCAGCCTGGACAGGATCTATGGCTACACCTTC.

The chain combines TRBV2 with TRBJ2-5; TRBD1 matches at 10 bases. The ends lost 5 bases at V and 5 bases at J; junction bases unmatched: 5. Germline lookup yields CDR1 SNHLY and CDR2 FYNNEI. The CDR3 runs to 14 residues. The CDR3 reads CASSLDRGWETQYF. The CDR3 DNA follows: TGTGCCAGCAGTTTGGACAGGGGGTGGGAGACCCAGTACTTC.

This clone was seen a few times. The chain recombines TRBV29-1 with TRBJ1-1; D is unclear. This CDR3 has 14 amino acids. V was shortened by 6 bases and J by 3 bases, with 17 bases between the two germline ends. Germline CDR1 is SQVTM and CDR2 is ANQGSEA. CDR3 in DNA: TGCAGCGTGGCCCCCTTGAGGGAGGACACTGAAGCTTTCTTT. Translation gives CSVAPLREDTEAFF.

This clone appeared a single time. This rearrangement joins TRBV28 to TRBJ1-5; TRBD1 agrees at 9 bases. The CDR3 is 18 residues long. The V gene's germline CDR1 is MDHEN and CDR2 SYDVKM. The V and J ends lost 5 bases and 4 bases, in that order; junction bases with no gene match: 15. The CDR3 loop reads CASSPATGGIFPNQPQHF. The DNA of the CDR3 is TGTGCCAGCAGTCCAGCGACAGGGGGGATTTTCCCGAATCAGCCCCAGCATTTT.